This is a list of T cell receptor beta chains from one sample in a study of CD4 T cells in relation to SARS-CoV-2 and coronaviruses. The table came from immunoSEQ multiplex PCR; TCRdb's copy has only in-frame clones and leaves some out. The sample carries tens of thousands of clones, approximately 85% recorded once. Sequencing used memory CD4+ T cells from PBMCs. These TCRs come from an adult with COVID-19. The CDR3 runs from the conserved cysteine through the conserved F or W. The D gene is left open where the match is weak. The size field is filled for only some rows; it gives once, few, many or a size class.

d_gene: TRBD1; abundance: NA; v_gene: TRBV3-1/TRBV3-2; j_gene: TRBJ2-6; CDR3nt: TGTGCCAGCAGCCAGACAGGGACTGGGGCCAACGTCCTGACTTTC; CDR3aa: CASSQTGTGANVLTF
d_gene: TRBD1; abundance: few; v_gene: TRBV6-4; j_gene: TRBJ2-3; CDR3nt: TGTGCCAGCAGTGGGACAGGGGGCGCAGATACGCAGTATTTT; CDR3aa: CASSGTGGADTQYF
d_gene: NA; abundance: NA; v_gene: TRBV18; j_gene: TRBJ1-5; CDR3nt: TGTGCCAGCTCACCACCGAGCGCAGGGAAAGGTCAGCCCCAGCATTTT; CDR3aa: CASSPPSAGKGQPQHF
d_gene: NA; abundance: NA; v_gene: TRBV7-9; j_gene: TRBJ2-6; CDR3nt: TGTGCCAGCAGCGTGGATCCACCAAGGGCCAACGTCCTGACTTTC; CDR3aa: CASSVDPPRANVLTF
d_gene: NA; abundance: NA; v_gene: TRBV19; j_gene: TRBJ2-3; CDR3nt: TGTGCCAGTAGTATAAGGGTGGCCACAGATACGCAGTATTTT; CDR3aa: CASSIRVATDTQYF
d_gene: TRBD2; abundance: NA; v_gene: TRBV18; j_gene: TRBJ2-3; CDR3nt: TGTGCCAGCTCACCACCGAGGGGCGGGAGCTTCGGCACAGATACGCAGTATTTT; CDR3aa: CASSPPRGGSFGTDTQYF
d_gene: NA; abundance: once; v_gene: TRBV5-1; j_gene: TRBJ2-7; CDR3nt: TGCGCCTCGGGGTGGGGCGTCCCTGGGTACGAGCAGTACTTC; CDR3aa: CASGWGVPGYEQYF
d_gene: TRBD2; abundance: NA; v_gene: TRBV5-1; j_gene: TRBJ2-2; CDR3nt: TGCGCCAGCAGCTTGGTGTCCAGCGGGAGTCCCGGGGAGCTGTTTTTT; CDR3aa: CASSLVSSGSPGELFF
d_gene: NA; abundance: NA; v_gene: TRBV7-3; j_gene: TRBJ1-2; CDR3nt: TGTGCCAGCAGCTTAACAGGGGAGTATGGCTACACCTTC; CDR3aa: CASSLTGEYGYTF
d_gene: NA; abundance: NA; v_gene: TRBV2; j_gene: TRBJ2-1; CDR3nt: TGTGCCAGCAGTTACTCCGGCGGAACCTACAATGAGCAGTTCTTC; CDR3aa: CASSYSGGTYNEQFF
d_gene: NA; abundance: NA; v_gene: TRBV6-5; j_gene: TRBJ2-2; CDR3nt: TGTGCCAGCAGACCTCAGGGTCTAGCCGGGGAGCTGTTTTTT; CDR3aa: CASRPQGLAGELFF
d_gene: NA; abundance: NA; v_gene: TRBV30; j_gene: TRBJ1-1; CDR3nt: TGTGCCTGGAGTTTGCGGACCACTGAAGCTTTCTTT; CDR3aa: CAWSLRTTEAFF
d_gene: NA; abundance: NA; v_gene: TRBV5-1; j_gene: TRBJ2-1; CDR3nt: TGCGCCAGCAGCTGGATCAATGAGCAGTTCTTC; CDR3aa: CASSWINEQFF
d_gene: NA; abundance: once; v_gene: TRBV2; j_gene: TRBJ1-1; CDR3nt: TGTGCCAGCAGTGAGGACTGGGGCACTGAAGCTTTCTTT; CDR3aa: CASSEDWGTEAFF
d_gene: NA; abundance: NA; v_gene: TRBV18; j_gene: TRBJ1-2; CDR3nt: TGTGCCAGCTCAGGGGAGATGGATGGCTACACCTTC; CDR3aa: CASSGEMDGYTF
d_gene: NA; abundance: NA; v_gene: TRBV28; j_gene: TRBJ1-5; CDR3nt: TGTGCCAGCAGAAATCCCGGGGAGGGCAATCAGCCCCAGCATTTT; CDR3aa: CASRNPGEGNQPQHF
d_gene: NA; abundance: NA; v_gene: TRBV7-3; j_gene: TRBJ2-1; CDR3nt: TGTGCCAGCAGCTTAACGCGGGACTACAATGAGCAGTTCTTC; CDR3aa: CASSLTRDYNEQFF
d_gene: NA; abundance: NA; v_gene: TRBV7-9; j_gene: TRBJ1-2; CDR3nt: TGTGCCAGCAGCCCGACTCCCGGGACACATCCAGTAAACTATGGCTACACCTTC; CDR3aa: CASSPTPGTHPVNYGYTF
d_gene: NA; abundance: once; v_gene: TRBV7-2; j_gene: TRBJ2-3; CDR3nt: TGTGCCAGCAGCGTGGACAGTTCCACAGATACGCAGTATTTT; CDR3aa: CASSVDSSTDTQYF
d_gene: NA; abundance: NA; v_gene: TRBV6-5; j_gene: TRBJ2-7; CDR3nt: TGTGCCAGCAGCTCCGGGGGTCCCGCCTACGAGCAGTACTTC; CDR3aa: CASSSGGPAYEQYF
d_gene: TRBD2; abundance: NA; v_gene: TRBV6-1; j_gene: TRBJ2-1; CDR3nt: TGTGCCAGCAGTGACCCCCTGCTCAGCGGGAGAGTTGGCAATGAGCAGTTCTTC; CDR3aa: CASSDPLLSGRVGNEQFF
d_gene: NA; abundance: once; v_gene: TRBV10-3; j_gene: TRBJ2-3; CDR3nt: TGTGCCATCAACAATAATGCAGATACGCAGTATTTT; CDR3aa: CAINNNADTQYF
d_gene: TRBD2; abundance: NA; v_gene: TRBV29-1; j_gene: TRBJ2-7; CDR3nt: TGCAGCGTTGAAGGGACTAGCGGGAGGGCCGGGGGCACCGAGCAGTACTTC; CDR3aa: CSVEGTSGRAGGTEQYF